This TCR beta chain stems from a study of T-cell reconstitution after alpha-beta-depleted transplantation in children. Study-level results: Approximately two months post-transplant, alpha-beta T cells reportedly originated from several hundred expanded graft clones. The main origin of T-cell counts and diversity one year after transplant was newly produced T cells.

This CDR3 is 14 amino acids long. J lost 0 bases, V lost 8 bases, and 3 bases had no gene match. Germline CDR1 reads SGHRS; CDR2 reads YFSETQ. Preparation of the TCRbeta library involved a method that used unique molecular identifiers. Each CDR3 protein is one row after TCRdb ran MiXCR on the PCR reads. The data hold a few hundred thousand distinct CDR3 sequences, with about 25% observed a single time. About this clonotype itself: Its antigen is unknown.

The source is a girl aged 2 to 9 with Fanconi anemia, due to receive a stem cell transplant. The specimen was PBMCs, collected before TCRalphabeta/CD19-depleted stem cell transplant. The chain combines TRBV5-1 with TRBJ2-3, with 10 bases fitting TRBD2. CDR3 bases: TGCGCCAGTACTAGCGGGAAGAGCACAGATACGCAGTATTTT. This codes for CASTSGKSTDTQYF.